The sequence of this TCR beta chain was determined in a study of T cell changes during pregnancy in multiple sclerosis. Measured with immunoSEQ multiplex PCR; TCRdb has only the in-frame clones, and not every one. The table has 30,000 to 40,000 clones, approximately 90% seen once. The germline gives CDR1 SGHVS, CDR2 FQNEAQ. The CDR3 loop spans 19 amino acids. Trimming took 1 base from V and 2 from J, leaving 21 bases between them. The sequence was obtained from a female donor with multiple sclerosis, enrolled in a pregnancy study. This sequence joins TRBV7-8 and TRBJ1-3, with D possibly matching TRBD1 (6 bases). The input for sequencing was CD8+ T cells from peripheral blood mononuclear cells, taken in the third trimester of pregnancy. The CDR3 protein is CASSLVFLLDGGTGNTIYF. Here the CDR3 DNA reads TGTGCCAGCAGCTTAGTCTTTCTTTTGGATGGGGGCACTGGAAACACCATATATTTT.